A single sample gave rise to the 4 T cell receptor beta chains below, sequenced in a study of shared clonotypes between healthy human individuals. CD45RO-negative CD8 cells positively selected for CCR7 made up the naive population, which excluded terminally differentiated effector memory CD45RA+ cells. Some clones are missing from TCRdb's copy, which holds only in-frame ones; the method was immunoSEQ multiplex PCR. The sample shows under 2,000,000 clones, approximately 94% of them seen only once. The sample comprised naive CD8+ T cells sorted from blood. The receptors come from a man aged 18 to 30 in good health.

The chain carries TRBV9 and TRBJ2-5, with D maybe TRBD2 (6 bases). Per germline, CDR1 SGDLS and CDR2 YYNGEE. The CDR3 length is 15 residues. Trimming pared 0 bases from V and 5 bases from J, leaving 14 bases between. As DNA, the CDR3 is TGTGCCAGCAGCGTAGCCACTAGCCATGGGGAGACCCAGTACTTC. It specifies CASSVATSHGETQYF.

This rearrangement joins TRBV6-1 to TRBJ1-6; weak D call: TRBD1 (5 bases). Germline CDR1 and CDR2: MNHNS and SASEGT. CDR3 size: 14 residues. Trimming removed 1 base at V and 8 bases at J, with 9 bases between. CDR3 residues: CASSEVWGDSPLHF. The DNA of the CDR3 is TGTGCCAGCAGTGAAGTCTGGGGGGATTCACCCCTCCACTTT.

The genes are TRBV4-1 and TRBJ2-7; 9 bases agree with TRBD1. CDR1 is MGHRA and CDR2 is YSYEKL in the germline V gene. The CDR3 contains 15 residues. The V gene end was trimmed by 4 bases and the J gene end by 4 bases; junction bases not matched to a gene: 8. The CDR3 is CASSLGQGDSYEQYF. DNA for the CDR3: TGCGCCAGCAGCCTGGGACAGGGAGATTCTTACGAGCAGTACTTC.

The chain has TRBV27 and TRBJ2-7; 9 bases map to TRBD2. This CDR3 is 17 amino acids long. V dropped 0 bases and J dropped 6; count of bases not matched to a gene: 12. Germline CDR1 reads MNHEY; CDR2 reads SMNVEV (reference sequence). DNA of the CDR3: TGTGCCAGCAGTTTATCCTTCTTAGGCGGGAGGGTTGGCGAGCAGTACTTC. Residues: CASSLSFLGGRVGEQYF.